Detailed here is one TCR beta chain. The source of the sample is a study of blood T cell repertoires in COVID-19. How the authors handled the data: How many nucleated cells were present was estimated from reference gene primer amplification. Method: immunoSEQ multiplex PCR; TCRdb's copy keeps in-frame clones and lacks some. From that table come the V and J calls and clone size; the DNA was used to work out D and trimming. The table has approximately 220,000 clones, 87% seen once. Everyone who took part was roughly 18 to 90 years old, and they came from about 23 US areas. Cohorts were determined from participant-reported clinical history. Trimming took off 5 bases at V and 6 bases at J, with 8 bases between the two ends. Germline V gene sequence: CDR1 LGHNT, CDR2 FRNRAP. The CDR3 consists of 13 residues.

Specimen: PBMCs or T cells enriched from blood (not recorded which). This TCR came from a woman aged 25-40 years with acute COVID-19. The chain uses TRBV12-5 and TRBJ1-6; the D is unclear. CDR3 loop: CASGTNPNSPLHF. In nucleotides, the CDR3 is TGTGCTAGTGGTACAAATCCTAATTCACCCCTCCACTTT.